This record concerns one T cell receptor (beta chain) sequence. Original handling: Researchers report that nucleated cell counts were estimated from reference gene primer amplification. Some clones are missing from TCRdb's copy, which holds only in-frame ones; the method was immunoSEQ multiplex PCR. D and trimming come from the DNA, and the V and J calls and clone size come from that table. Among about 65,000 clones, 70% to 90% were seen once, and the ten largest hold around 14%. The data derive from a study of blood T cell repertoires in COVID-19. In the study overall: Italy, Spain and the United States were the sources of the convalescent and acute COVID-19 samples.

From germline, CDR1 is SGHAT and CDR2 FQNNGV. The CDR3 sequence is 15 residues long. The germline V and J ends were trimmed by 5 bases and 0 bases, with 10 bases remaining between them. This chain uses TRBV11-2 with TRBJ1-4; D is possibly TRBD1 (5 bases). The specimen sequenced was peripheral blood. The receptor's source is an older man with acute or convalescent COVID-19. The CDR3 loop is CASSPVRATNEKLFF. The CDR3 coding sequence is TGTGCCAGCAGCCCCGTCAGGGCAACTAATGAAAAACTGTTTTTT.